This is a list of T cell receptor beta chains from one sample in a study of blood T cell repertoires in COVID-19. Clones were read by immunoSEQ multiplex PCR, and TCRdb kept only the in-frame ones, dropping some. The table includes 200,000 to 250,000 clones, about 83% detected once. Sequences were obtained from peripheral blood. The origin of the receptors is a man in his fifties with acute or convalescent COVID-19. Each CDR3 is given with its conserved first and last residue. D genes are given only for firm matches. Clone size, where shown, is once, few, many, or a class for clones that have expanded.

D gene: TRBD1
V gene: TRBV2
clone size: once
J gene: TRBJ2-7
CDR3 DNA: TGTGCCAGCCTACCGGGACAGGCCGCCGAGCAGTACTTC
CDR3 protein: CASLPGQAAEQYF

D gene: NA
V gene: TRBV27
clone size: few
J gene: TRBJ2-1
CDR3 DNA: TGTGCCAGCAGTTTGAGGGCCTACAATGAGCAGTTCTTC
CDR3 protein: CASSLRAYNEQFF

D gene: NA
V gene: TRBV27
clone size: NA
J gene: TRBJ1-6
CDR3 DNA: TGTGCCAGCAGTTTAAACGGAGATTTACCCCTCCACTTT
CDR3 protein: CASSLNGDLPLHF

D gene: NA
V gene: TRBV11-3
clone size: NA
J gene: TRBJ1-4
CDR3 DNA: TGTGCCAGCAGCTTAGCGGGGTCCAGAAATGAAAAACTGTTTTTT
CDR3 protein: CASSLAGSRNEKLFF

D gene: TRBD1
V gene: TRBV7-7
clone size: NA
J gene: TRBJ1-2
CDR3 DNA: TGTGCTAGCCTCCGGATGGTGGACAGGGGATCCCTTAACTATGGCTACACCTTC
CDR3 protein: CASLRMVDRGSLNYGYTF

D gene: TRBD1
V gene: TRBV15
clone size: NA
J gene: TRBJ2-2
CDR3 DNA: TGTGCCACCAGCGGCCGGGACAGGGTTGGCGGGGAGCTGTTTTTT
CDR3 protein: CATSGRDRVGGELFF

D gene: NA
V gene: TRBV24-1
clone size: NA
J gene: TRBJ2-4
CDR3 DNA: TGTGCCACCAGTGAGCAGGGGGCCAAAAACATTCAGTACTTC
CDR3 protein: CATSEQGAKNIQYF

D gene: TRBD1
V gene: TRBV5-1
clone size: NA
J gene: TRBJ1-1
CDR3 DNA: TGCGCCAGCAGCCGGAAGACAGGGGAGACTGAAGCTTTCTTT
CDR3 protein: CASSRKTGETEAFF

D gene: TRBD1
V gene: TRBV7-9
clone size: NA
J gene: TRBJ1-2
CDR3 DNA: TGTGCCAGCAGCTCCGCGAGACAGGGAAGGTCGGGCTACACCTTC
CDR3 protein: CASSSARQGRSGYTF

D gene: TRBD1
V gene: TRBV10-3
clone size: NA
J gene: TRBJ1-2
CDR3 DNA: TGTGCCATCAGTGAAGACAGGGGGCCGTATGGCTACACCTTC
CDR3 protein: CAISEDRGPYGYTF

D gene: NA
V gene: TRBV7-2
clone size: NA
J gene: TRBJ2-3
CDR3 DNA: TGTGCCAGCAGCTTCAAAGGAGTCACCCGCACAGATACGCAGTATTTT
CDR3 protein: CASSFKGVTRTDTQYF

D gene: TRBD2
V gene: TRBV4-2
clone size: NA
J gene: TRBJ2-7
CDR3 DNA: TGTGCCAGCAGCCAGCCGGGACTAGCGAGCAGCTCCTACGAGCAGTACTTC
CDR3 protein: CASSQPGLASSSYEQYF

D gene: NA
V gene: TRBV5-6
clone size: NA
J gene: TRBJ1-1
CDR3 DNA: TGTGCCAGCAGCCGGGACTTCTCTGAAGCTTTCTTT
CDR3 protein: CASSRDFSEAFF

D gene: NA
V gene: TRBV3-1/TRBV3-2
clone size: NA
J gene: TRBJ1-2
CDR3 DNA: TGTGCCAGCAGCCAATACCGCCTCGACAGTAATTATGGCTACACCTTC
CDR3 protein: CASSQYRLDSNYGYTF

D gene: NA
V gene: TRBV6-1
clone size: NA
J gene: TRBJ2-7
CDR3 DNA: TGTGCCAGCAGTGAAACAGGCCTCTTCTACGAGCAGTACTTC
CDR3 protein: CASSETGLFYEQYF

D gene: TRBD1
V gene: TRBV5-1
clone size: NA
J gene: TRBJ2-7
CDR3 DNA: TGCGCCAGCAGCCAAAATACCCTAGGGACAGGGATCTACGAGCAGTACTTC
CDR3 protein: CASSQNTLGTGIYEQYF

D gene: TRBD2
V gene: TRBV11-3
clone size: few
J gene: TRBJ2-7
CDR3 DNA: TGTGCCAGCAGCTTAGTAGCGGGAGCGGGGGAGCAGTACTTC
CDR3 protein: CASSLVAGAGEQYF

D gene: NA
V gene: TRBV24-1
clone size: NA
J gene: TRBJ2-7
CDR3 DNA: TGTGCCACCAGTGATGGGGGGGGACATGAGCAGTACTTC
CDR3 protein: CATSDGGGHEQYF

D gene: TRBD2
V gene: TRBV10-1
clone size: NA
J gene: TRBJ2-1
CDR3 DNA: TGCGCCAGCAGCCGAGGACTAGCGGGCTCCTACAATGAGCAGTTCTTC
CDR3 protein: CASSRGLAGSYNEQFF

D gene: NA
V gene: TRBV7-3
clone size: NA
J gene: TRBJ2-7
CDR3 DNA: TGTGCCAGCAGCCCCCAGGGGAGTAGCTACGAGCAGTACTTC
CDR3 protein: CASSPQGSSYEQYF

D gene: TRBD2
V gene: TRBV28
clone size: NA
J gene: TRBJ2-2
CDR3 DNA: TGTGCCAGCAGCTCTTCTAGCGGGCGGTCCGGGGAGCTGTTTTTT
CDR3 protein: CASSSSSGRSGELFF

D gene: TRBD2
V gene: TRBV9
clone size: NA
J gene: TRBJ2-5
CDR3 DNA: TGTGCCAGCAGCCCCGCGAGCGGGACGAAAGAGACCCAGTACTTC
CDR3 protein: CASSPASGTKETQYF

D gene: TRBD1
V gene: TRBV5-1
clone size: NA
J gene: TRBJ1-3
CDR3 DNA: TGCGCCAGCAGCTTGGGATCGACAGGGCTAGGAAACACCATATATTTT
CDR3 protein: CASSLGSTGLGNTIYF

D gene: NA
V gene: TRBV27
clone size: NA
J gene: TRBJ1-4
CDR3 DNA: TGTGCCAGCAGTTTAAAGAACAGGGATGAAAAACTGTTTTTT
CDR3 protein: CASSLKNRDEKLFF

D gene: NA
V gene: TRBV5-1
clone size: NA
J gene: TRBJ1-1
CDR3 DNA: TGCGCCAGCAGCTGGCAGGGGACGGGGAACACTGAAGCTTTCTTT
CDR3 protein: CASSWQGTGNTEAFF

D gene: NA
V gene: TRBV2
clone size: NA
J gene: TRBJ1-5
CDR3 DNA: TGTGCCATCTCGGACACCCAGAGGCAGCCCCAGCATTTT
CDR3 protein: CAISDTQRQPQHF

D gene: TRBD2
V gene: TRBV2
clone size: few
J gene: TRBJ2-1
CDR3 DNA: TGTGCCAGCAGCGCCAGCGGGAGTCCCTACAATGAGCAGTTCTTC
CDR3 protein: CASSASGSPYNEQFF

D gene: NA
V gene: TRBV7-8
clone size: NA
J gene: TRBJ2-2
CDR3 DNA: TGTGCCAGCAGCCGGCGAGGGGAGCTGTTTTTT
CDR3 protein: CASSRRGELFF

D gene: TRBD1
V gene: TRBV6-6
clone size: NA
J gene: TRBJ1-6
CDR3 DNA: TGTGCCAGCAGTAAGGGACAGCTTAATTCACCCCTCCACTTT
CDR3 protein: CASSKGQLNSPLHF

D gene: NA
V gene: TRBV29-1
clone size: NA
J gene: TRBJ2-5
CDR3 DNA: TGCAGCGCGATAATGACAGATTACCAAGAGACCCAGTACTTC
CDR3 protein: CSAIMTDYQETQYF

D gene: NA
V gene: TRBV6-5
clone size: NA
J gene: TRBJ2-7
CDR3 DNA: TGTGCCAGCAGTTACGGCCTGGCGGGCGCCTACGAGCAGTACTTC
CDR3 protein: CASSYGLAGAYEQYF

D gene: NA
V gene: TRBV4-1
clone size: few
J gene: TRBJ2-1
CDR3 DNA: TGCGCCAGCAGCCAAGACTTCGGCCGACTAAACGAGCAGTTCTTC
CDR3 protein: CASSQDFGRLNEQFF

D gene: NA
V gene: TRBV28
clone size: NA
J gene: TRBJ2-3
CDR3 DNA: TGTGCCAGCAACCAAAGGGGAGGTACGCAGTATTTT
CDR3 protein: CASNQRGGTQYF

D gene: NA
V gene: TRBV30
clone size: NA
J gene: TRBJ2-5
CDR3 DNA: TGTGCCTGGAGAAGACAGACCCCCGAGACCCAGTACTTC
CDR3 protein: CAWRRQTPETQYF

D gene: NA
V gene: TRBV7-3
clone size: NA
J gene: TRBJ1-1
CDR3 DNA: TGTGCCAGCAGCTTAGGACAGTCGAACACTGAAGCTTTCTTT
CDR3 protein: CASSLGQSNTEAFF

D gene: TRBD1
V gene: TRBV27
clone size: NA
J gene: TRBJ2-6
CDR3 DNA: TGTGCCAGCAGTTTCCCCCGGGACAGTCAAGAAAGCTCTGGGGCCAACGTCCTGACTTTC
CDR3 protein: CASSFPRDSQESSGANVLTF

D gene: TRBD1
V gene: TRBV19
clone size: NA
J gene: TRBJ2-6
CDR3 DNA: TGTGCCAGTAGTGAACTCGGGACAGGCCTCTCTGGGGCCAACGTCCTGACTTTC
CDR3 protein: CASSELGTGLSGANVLTF

D gene: NA
V gene: TRBV7-9
clone size: many
J gene: TRBJ1-2
CDR3 DNA: TGTGCCAGCAGCCGGAGGGTAAATGGCTACACCTTC
CDR3 protein: CASSRRVNGYTF

D gene: TRBD2
V gene: TRBV2
clone size: NA
J gene: TRBJ2-2
CDR3 DNA: TGTGCCACCCGACTAGCGGGAGAGAGGGCCGGGGAGCTGTTTTTT
CDR3 protein: CATRLAGERAGELFF

D gene: NA
V gene: TRBV29-1
clone size: NA
J gene: TRBJ2-7
CDR3 DNA: TGCAGCGCCCTCCCAGTAGAGTCTAGTGAGCAGTACTTC
CDR3 protein: CSALPVESSEQYF

D gene: TRBD2
V gene: TRBV3-1/TRBV3-2
clone size: NA
J gene: TRBJ2-5
CDR3 DNA: TGTGCCAGCAGCTTTTCCGGGACTAGCGGGATCATAACCCAGTACTTC
CDR3 protein: CASSFSGTSGIITQYF

D gene: TRBD1
V gene: TRBV5-1
clone size: once
J gene: TRBJ1-6
CDR3 DNA: TGCGCCAGCAGCCAGGGACAGGGTAATTCACCCCTCCACTTT
CDR3 protein: CASSQGQGNSPLHF

D gene: NA
V gene: TRBV19
clone size: NA
J gene: TRBJ1-4
CDR3 DNA: TGTGCCAGTATATCTAAGGGTCCCGCGGGTGAAAAACTGTTTTTT
CDR3 protein: CASISKGPAGEKLFF

D gene: NA
V gene: TRBV3-1/TRBV3-2
clone size: once
J gene: TRBJ2-7
CDR3 DNA: TGTGCCAGCAGCTACGAGGGCCGGGGTGCCTACGAGCAGTACTTC
CDR3 protein: CASSYEGRGAYEQYF

D gene: TRBD2
V gene: TRBV28
clone size: NA
J gene: TRBJ2-5
CDR3 DNA: TGTGCCAGCAGTCCGGGACTAGCGGGAGAAGGGTGGGAGACCCAGTACTTC
CDR3 protein: CASSPGLAGEGWETQYF

D gene: NA
V gene: TRBV9
clone size: NA
J gene: TRBJ1-5
CDR3 DNA: TGTGCCAGCAGCGTGGGGGGATTCAATCAGCCCCAGCATTTT
CDR3 protein: CASSVGGFNQPQHF

D gene: NA
V gene: TRBV6-5
clone size: NA
J gene: TRBJ2-1
CDR3 DNA: TGTGCCGGCGGGTTTTACAATGAGCAGTTCTTC
CDR3 protein: CAGGFYNEQFF

D gene: NA
V gene: TRBV7-6
clone size: NA
J gene: TRBJ2-1
CDR3 DNA: TGTGCCAGCAGCCCGAGGGGGGGACTATCAAGCGTAGGGCAGTTCTTC
CDR3 protein: CASSPRGGLSSVGQFF

D gene: NA
V gene: TRBV6-5
clone size: NA
J gene: TRBJ2-1
CDR3 DNA: TGTGCCACGTTACTAGTCAATGAGCAGTTCTTC
CDR3 protein: CATLLVNEQFF

D gene: TRBD2
V gene: TRBV7-6
clone size: NA
J gene: TRBJ2-1
CDR3 DNA: TGTGCCAGCAGCTCCAGACTAGCGGGGGGAAACTACAATGAGCAGTTCTTC
CDR3 protein: CASSSRLAGGNYNEQFF

D gene: TRBD2
V gene: TRBV5-6
clone size: once
J gene: TRBJ2-3
CDR3 DNA: TGTGCCAGCAGCTTATTCGGGAGGTCCAGCACAGATACGCAGTATTTT
CDR3 protein: CASSLFGRSSTDTQYF

D gene: TRBD1
V gene: TRBV5-1
clone size: few
J gene: TRBJ1-1
CDR3 DNA: TGCGCCAGCAGCCCGGCAGGGGGCTGGTTGAACACTGAAGCTTTCTTT
CDR3 protein: CASSPAGGWLNTEAFF

D gene: NA
V gene: TRBV30
clone size: once
J gene: TRBJ1-1
CDR3 DNA: TGTGCCTGGAGTGTCCCCGGGGAGATGAACACTGAAGCTTTCTTT
CDR3 protein: CAWSVPGEMNTEAFF

D gene: TRBD1
V gene: TRBV19
clone size: NA
J gene: TRBJ1-3
CDR3 DNA: TGTGCCAGTCGGACAGGGGCCTCTGGAAACACCATATATTTT
CDR3 protein: CASRTGASGNTIYF

D gene: NA
V gene: TRBV27
clone size: once
J gene: TRBJ2-7
CDR3 DNA: TGTGCCAGCAGTTTGACTTCGTATGACGAGCAGTACTTC
CDR3 protein: CASSLTSYDEQYF

D gene: NA
V gene: TRBV10-3
clone size: NA
J gene: TRBJ2-7
CDR3 DNA: TGTGCCATCAGTGAGTCTTACGGCTCCTACGAGCAGTACTTC
CDR3 protein: CAISESYGSYEQYF

D gene: NA
V gene: TRBV21-1
clone size: NA
J gene: TRBJ1-4
CDR3 DNA: TGTGCCAGCAGCGCGCCGGGTCAGCACACCGCTTATAATGAAAAACTGTTTTTT
CDR3 protein: CASSAPGQHTAYNEKLFF